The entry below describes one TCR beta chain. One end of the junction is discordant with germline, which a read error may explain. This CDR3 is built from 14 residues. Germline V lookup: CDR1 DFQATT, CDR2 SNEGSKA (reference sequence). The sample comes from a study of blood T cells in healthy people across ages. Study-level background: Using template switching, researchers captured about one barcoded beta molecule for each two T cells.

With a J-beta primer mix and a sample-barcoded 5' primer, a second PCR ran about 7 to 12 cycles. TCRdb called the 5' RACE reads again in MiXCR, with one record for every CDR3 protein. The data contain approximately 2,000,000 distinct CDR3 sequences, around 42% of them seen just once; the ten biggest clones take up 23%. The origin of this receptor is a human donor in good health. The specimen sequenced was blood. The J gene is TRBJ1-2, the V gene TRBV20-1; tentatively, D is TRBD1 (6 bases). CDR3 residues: CSAGEGERYYGYTF. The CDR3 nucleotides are TGCAGTGCTGGAGAGGGGGAGCGCTACTATGGCTACACCTTC.